These 11 T cell receptor beta chains were all obtained from the same sample, sequenced in a study of blood T cells in healthy people across ages. Together with a sample-barcoded 5' primer, a J-beta primer mix was included in a second PCR lasting about 6 to 11 cycles. TCRdb re-called the 5' RACE reads with MiXCR, one entry per CDR3 protein. Of about 1.7 million distinct CDR3 sequences listed, approximately 30% were seen once; the top ten hold roughly 8%. The sequencing input was blood. Every receptor here comes from a woman aged 30 to 39 in good health.

Notes on this clonotype: Compared with germline, one end of the junction differs, possibly owing to a read error. This chain connects TRBV6-2 or TRBV6-3 to TRBJ1-5; D is undetermined. The J call is in doubt because the DNA end fits TRBJ2-3 better. From germline, CDR1 is MNHEY and CDR2 SVGEGT. The CDR3 runs 12 residues. CDR3 amino acids: CAGSLIHQPQYF. CDR3 DNA sequence: TGTGCCGGCAGCCTCATCCATCAGCCCCAGTATTTT.

A remark on this clonotype: This may stem from a read error, because a much larger clone lies one nucleotide away. This rearrangement joins TRBV6-5 to TRBJ2-7, with D perhaps TRBD2 (5 bases). Germline CDR1 reads MNHEY; CDR2 reads SVGAGI. This CDR3 spans 14 amino acids. The V end was cut by 10 bases, the J end by 1 base, with 17 bases between. The CDR3 region is CATSPRGYSYEQYF. The CDR3 DNA follows: TGTGCCACCAGCCCCCGGGGATATTCCTACGAGCAGTACTTC.

The rearrangement uses TRBV20-1 and TRBJ2-7; 7 nucleotides agree with TRBD1. Germline V gives CDR1 DFQATT, CDR2 SNEGSKA (reference sequence). Trimming removed 5 bases from V and 2 bases from J; junction bases left unmatched: 6. The CDR3 is 13 amino acids. CDR3 sequence: CSAPDRTPYEQYF. CDR3 DNA sequence: TGCAGTGCTCCGGACAGGACGCCCTACGAGCAGTACTTC.

Regarding this clonotype: This may stem from a read error, because a much larger clone lies one nucleotide away. The chain joins TRBV7-2 to TRBJ2-1; 8 bases match TRBD1. Germline loops: CDR1 SGHTA, CDR2 FQGNSA. This CDR3 region has 15 residues. The V gene end was trimmed by 5 bases and the J gene end by 10 bases; junction bases not matched to a gene: 13. CDR3 sequence reads: CASSAGGAVRLEQFF. The CDR3 DNA follows: TGTGCCAGCAGCGCAGGGGGCGCCGTCCGTCTCGAGCAGTTCTTC.

The chain joins TRBV12-3 or TRBV12-4 to TRBJ2-3; 8 bases align to TRBD2. CDR3 length equals 16 residues. J gave up 0 bases and V 5 bases, and 7 bases lay outside the gene matches. CDR3 DNA: TGTGCCAGCAGTCCCCCCCAGCGGGGGAGCACAGATACGCAGTATTTT. This encodes CASSPPQRGSTDTQYF.

This chain connects TRBV7-2 to TRBJ2-7, with D perhaps TRBD1 (5 bases). The CDR3 extends over 13 amino acids. The germline gives CDR1 SGHTA, CDR2 FQGNSA. V was pared by 1 base and J by 7 bases, with 11 bases between. The CDR3 here is CASSLDGAREQYF. The CDR3 nucleotides read TGTGCCAGCAGCTTAGATGGGGCTAGGGAGCAGTACTTC.

This clonotype showed up many times. The gene calls are TRBV3-1 and TRBJ2-7; D ambiguous. V was clipped by 1 base and J by 4 bases, with 11 bases between them. CDR1 and CDR2 (germline): LGHDT, YNNKEL (reference sequence). The CDR3 runs to 14 residues. This chain's CDR3 is CASSQGLTQYEQYF. Written as DNA, the CDR3 is TGTGCCAGCAGCCAAGGGCTAACTCAATACGAGCAGTACTTC.

This clonotype was seen a single time. A much larger clone differs by one base, so this may be a read error. The chain has TRBV7-3 and TRBJ1-5; tentative D call: TRBD1 (6 bases). Germline CDR1 is SGHTA and CDR2 is FQGTGA. The CDR3 has 14 residues. The CDR3 here is CASSLGGPDQPRHF. The CDR3 DNA reads TGTGCCAGCAGCTTAGGGGGGCCTGATCAGCCCCGGCATTTT. Full variable domain (outside the CDR3, taken from reference TRBV7-3 and TRBJ1-5): GAGVSQTPSNKVTEKGKYVELRCDPISGHTALYWYRQSLGQGPEFLIYFQGTGAADDSGLPNDRFFAVRPEGSVSTLKIQRTERGDSAVYLCASSLGGPDQPRHFGDGTRLSIL.

This clonotype was picked up a small number of times. The V call is TRBV29-1, the J call TRBJ1-5, with D possibly matching TRBD1 (5 bases). Deletions cut 7 bases from V and 1 base from J, with 11 bases between. The CDR3 covers 13 residues. The germline gives CDR1 SQVTM, CDR2 ANQGSEA. The CDR3 nucleotides are TGCAGCGCCAATGCAGGGAGCAATCAGCCCCAGCATTTT. This sequence encodes CSANAGSNQPQHF.

The V and J genes are TRBV11-2 and TRBJ2-1; D not certain. Germline V gene lookup returns CDR1 SGHAT and CDR2 FQNNGV. The CDR3 loop spans 11 amino acids. Deletions cut 4 bases from V and 12 bases from J, with 10 bases between. For the CDR3, the DNA is TGTGCCAGCAGCTCCTCTGATGCGCAGTTCTTC. Its translation: CASSSSDAQFF.

This clonotype occurred a few times. One end of the junction fails to match germline, which may point to a read error. The V gene is TRBV18, the J gene TRBJ2-3; D gene uncertain. CDR3 length: 16 residues. Germline V gene lookup returns CDR1 KGHSH and CDR2 LQKENI. The CDR3 DNA reads TGTGCCAGCTCACCAATATTGGGCCCAGGCACAGATACGCGGTATTTT. As protein: CASSPILGPGTDTRYF.